The entry below describes one T cell receptor beta chain. Its antigen is not known. This sample was included in a study of OX40 agonist ivuxolimab in advanced cancers. V was clipped by 3 bases and J by 3 bases, with 16 bases between them. There are 16 residues in the CDR3. Germline loops: CDR1 SGHTS, CDR2 YDEGEE. Sampling of blood occurred at baseline, cycle 4 day 1, and cycle 7 day 1. Repertoires were generated with immunoSEQ multiplex PCR, while TCRdb's copy carries only in-frame clones and drops some. The sample has some 52,000 clones; roughly 93% are singletons. Whole-study findings and limits: Doses of 0.1 to 3.0 mg/kg were accompanied by clonal expansion of CD4+ and CD8+ blood T cells by week 6. The antigens recognized by the expanded peripheral T cells, that is their antigen specificity, were not determined.

Specimen: CD4+ or CD8+ T cells sorted from blood, collected in a trial of the OX40 agonist ivuxolimab. The receptor was isolated from an adult with an advanced solid tumor such as melanoma, head and neck, liver or kidney cancer. This rearrangement joins TRBV5-8 to TRBJ1-5; a possible D gene is TRBD1 (5 bases). Written as DNA, the CDR3 is TGTGCCAGCAGCTCCGCAGGGAGGGGTAACAATCAGCCCCAGCATTTT. Its protein is CASSSAGRGNNQPQHF.